Listed below are T cell receptor beta chains from one sample, sequenced in a study of cytomegalovirus exposure and HLA in healthy donors. TCRdb's copy holds only in-frame clones and misses some; the assay was immunoSEQ multiplex PCR. The data contain approximately 82,000 clones, about 92% of them singletons. Sequenced input: PBMCs. These receptors originate from a man younger than 30 in good health and CMV-seronegative. Both conserved end residues are part of each CDR3. The order of the fields is J gene, clone size, V gene, D gene, CDR3 DNA, CDR3 protein. D genes are given only for firm matches. Clone size appears in some rows only: once, few, many, or a class for an expanded clone.

TRBJ1-4	NA	TRBV5-1	TRBD1	TGCGCCAGCAGCCCGGGACAGGGGGGAGAAAAACTGTTTTTT	CASSPGQGGEKLFF
TRBJ2-7	NA	TRBV18	TRBD1	TGTGCCAGCTCACCTTCCCGGGACAGGGGCGACGAGCAGTACTTC	CASSPSRDRGDEQYF
TRBJ2-7	once	TRBV5-1	NA	TGCGCCAGCAGCCCTGGCGGACTCGGAACCTACGAGCAGTACTTC	CASSPGGLGTYEQYF
TRBJ1-1	NA	TRBV10-3	TRBD1	TGTGCCATCAGTTCGGACAGGGGAGAGTCTGAAGCTTTCTTT	CAISSDRGESEAFF
TRBJ1-6	NA	TRBV5-6	TRBD1	TGTGCCAGCAGCGTCGGACAGGTTAATTCACCCCTCCACTTT	CASSVGQVNSPLHF
TRBJ1-2	NA	TRBV6-6	NA	TGTGCCAGCAGTTTAAATTTTGACGGTGCTAGAGATGGCTACACCTTC	CASSLNFDGARDGYTF
TRBJ1-3	NA	TRBV6-1	TRBD1	TGTGCCAGCAGTCTTACCGACAGGGACAACACCATATATTTT	CASSLTDRDNTIYF
TRBJ2-7	NA	TRBV19	NA	TGTGCCAGTAGTACGGGGGACGGCTACTCCTACGAGCAGTACTTC	CASSTGDGYSYEQYF
TRBJ1-1	NA	TRBV2	NA	TGTGCCAGCAGTGCTTACTCAGGGGTCGCTGAAGCTTTCTTT	CASSAYSGVAEAFF
TRBJ2-1	once	TRBV18	TRBD2	TGTGCCAGCTCACCCCTGACTAGCGGGAGAGGCTACAATGAGCAGTTCTTC	CASSPLTSGRGYNEQFF
TRBJ2-5	NA	TRBV9	TRBD1	TGTGCCAGCAGCCCGACAGGGCGCGAGACCCAGTACTTC	CASSPTGRETQYF
TRBJ2-7	NA	TRBV11-3	TRBD2	TGTGCCAGCAGCTTAACTAGCGGGATTATCGAGCAGTACTTC	CASSLTSGIIEQYF
TRBJ2-3	NA	TRBV7-2	TRBD2	TGTGCCAGCAGCCCGAGGGGCGGGAGCCCCACAGATACGCAGTATTTT	CASSPRGGSPTDTQYF
TRBJ2-7	once	TRBV9	NA	TGTGCCAGCAGCGGAGGGGGCGAGCAGTACTTC	CASSGGGEQYF
TRBJ1-2	NA	TRBV6-5	NA	TGTGCCAGCAGTGGGTTGGATGGGAGGGATGGCTACACCTTC	CASSGLDGRDGYTF
TRBJ2-2	NA	TRBV2	TRBD2	TGTGCCAGCAACCTAAGACTAGCGGGAGAAACCGGGGAGCTGTTTTTT	CASNLRLAGETGELFF
TRBJ1-2	NA	TRBV7-2	NA	TGTGCCAGCAGCTTAGCTGGGGGGGAGATTTATGGCTACACCTTC	CASSLAGGEIYGYTF
TRBJ1-2	NA	TRBV7-6	NA	TGTGCCAGCAGCTTAGACGAGGGCCTTAACTATGGCTACACCTTC	CASSLDEGLNYGYTF
TRBJ2-5	NA	TRBV27	NA	TGTGCCAGCAGTTTCTGGAGGGGGCCACAAGAGACCCAGTACTTC	CASSFWRGPQETQYF
TRBJ2-2	NA	TRBV7-3	TRBD2	TGTGCCAGCAGCATGAGTACTAGCGGGAGAACCGGGGAGCTGTTTTTT	CASSMSTSGRTGELFF
TRBJ2-5	NA	TRBV27	TRBD1	TGTGCCAGCAGTCGGACAGGGGGGTACCAAGAGACCCAGTACTTC	CASSRTGGYQETQYF
TRBJ2-2	NA	TRBV27	NA	TGTGCCAGCAGTTTATTTGAGCCCGGGGAGCTGTTTTTT	CASSLFEPGELFF
TRBJ1-2	NA	TRBV29-1	NA	TGCAGCGTTGAAGTGTCGAGAGGGCTTCACTATGGCTACACCTTC	CSVEVSRGLHYGYTF
TRBJ2-7	NA	TRBV5-4	TRBD1	TGTGCCAGCAGCTTGGGGACAGGGACCATCTACGAGCAGTACTTC	CASSLGTGTIYEQYF
TRBJ1-5	NA	TRBV18	NA	TGTGCCAGCTCACCAAGCTCCGGTAATTCGGGTAGCAATCAGCCCCAGCATTTT	CASSPSSGNSGSNQPQHF
TRBJ2-4	once	TRBV2	NA	TGTGCCAGCAGTTACAGCCCCGAAGCAGATAAAAACATTCAGTACTTC	CASSYSPEADKNIQYF
TRBJ1-3	NA	TRBV5-1	TRBD1	TGCGCCAGCAGCGCCGACAGGGGAGCTGGAAACACCATATATTTT	CASSADRGAGNTIYF
TRBJ1-2	NA	TRBV7-9	TRBD1	TGTGCCAGCAGCTTAGCTAACGGACAGGCCAGGGGCTACACCTTC	CASSLANGQARGYTF
TRBJ2-1	NA	TRBV27	NA	TGTGCCAGCAGTTTAGGGCTAGCTGACACCTACAATGAGCAGTTCTTC	CASSLGLADTYNEQFF
TRBJ1-2	NA	TRBV13	TRBD1	TGTGCCAGCAGCTTGAGGGACAGGGGGCTTGGTGGCTACACCTTC	CASSLRDRGLGGYTF
TRBJ2-3	NA	TRBV27	TRBD2	TGTGCCAGCAGTTCCGGTCTAGCGGGGGGACCCGCGGGAGATACGCAGTATTTT	CASSSGLAGGPAGDTQYF
TRBJ1-2	NA	TRBV10-2	NA	TGCGCCAGCAGTGAGTCGGGGCCGGCAGTTGTTTATGGCTACACCTTC	CASSESGPAVVYGYTF
TRBJ1-1	NA	TRBV27	NA	TGTGCCAGCAGTACCCTGACAGTGAACACTGAAGCTTTCTTT	CASSTLTVNTEAFF
TRBJ2-5	NA	TRBV18	TRBD1	TGTGCCAGCTCACCACCGACAGGGGGCGGGGAGACCCAGTACTTC	CASSPPTGGGETQYF
TRBJ2-1	NA	TRBV11-3	TRBD1	TGTGCCAGCAGGGTTTGGGAACCGGGACAGGGGGCCTACAATGAGCAGTTCTTC	CASRVWEPGQGAYNEQFF
TRBJ2-2	NA	TRBV7-9	TRBD2	TGTGCCAGCAGCATACTAGCGGGGGCTACCGGGGAGCTGTTTTTT	CASSILAGATGELFF
TRBJ2-3	NA	TRBV4-3	TRBD2	TGCGCCAGCAGCCGAAGCGGGGGGTACACAGATACGCAGTATTTT	CASSRSGGYTDTQYF
TRBJ2-6	NA	TRBV6-1	NA	TGTGCCAGCAGTGAAGGGGGCTACCGGCTGGGGGCGACGGGGGCCAACGTCCTGACTTTC	CASSEGGYRLGATGANVLTF
TRBJ2-7	NA	TRBV27	TRBD1	TGTGCCAGCAGTACACAGACAGGGTCCCATGGTGACCGTTACGAGCAGTACTTC	CASSTQTGSHGDRYEQYF
TRBJ1-5	NA	TRBV6-6	NA	TGTGCCAGCAGCCAGACCGGGAGGGGTGATCAGCCCCAGCATTTT	CASSQTGRGDQPQHF
TRBJ1-2	NA	TRBV28	NA	TGTGCCAGCAGTCCCGACAGCTATGGCTACACCTTC	CASSPDSYGYTF
TRBJ2-2	NA	TRBV25-1	NA	TGTGCCAGCAGTGAAGCGGATAGGACCGGGGAGCTGTTTTTT	CASSEADRTGELFF
TRBJ2-2	NA	TRBV6-4	NA	TGTGCCAGCAGTCCCCGTTTGGCCCCCTACACCGGGGAGCTGTTTTTT	CASSPRLAPYTGELFF
TRBJ2-1	NA	TRBV29-1	TRBD2	TGCAGCGGGATTAGCGGGATAGCCTACAATGAGCAGTTCTTC	CSGISGIAYNEQFF
TRBJ2-5	NA	TRBV2	NA	TGTGCCTCTGCCCCTGGGCGGGACGGTGAGACCCAGTACTTC	CASAPGRDGETQYF